This T cell receptor (beta chain) was obtained from a study of cytomegalovirus exposure and HLA in healthy donors. Study observations and caveats: Indistinguishable V segments such as TRBV6-2 and TRBV6-3 were excluded.

The V segment lost 5 bases and the J segment 2 bases; nucleotides outside the gene matches: 17. The germline CDR1 and CDR2 sequences are SGHVS and FNYEAQ. This CDR3 has 19 residues. PCR employed 60 Vbeta and 13 Jbeta primers. Sequenced by immunoSEQ multiplex PCR; TCRdb stores in-frame clones only, minus some. The sample holds some 140,000 clones, around 80% seen once. As regards this clone: Its target is unknown.

The chain combines TRBV7-6 with TRBJ2-3; 9 nucleotides match TRBD2. The receptor was derived from a young man in good health and CMV-seronegative. Sequencing was carried out using PBMCs. The CDR3 DNA reads as TGTGCCAGCAGCCAGGGCGAGTTGGCGGGAGGGGAGTACACAGATACGCAGTATTTT. It specifies CASSQGELAGGEYTDTQYF.